The 18 T cell receptor beta chains listed next were all sequenced from one sample in a study of tumor-infiltrating lymphocytes in primary liver carcinoma (dated by TCRdb to about 2017). Reads for this sample came from an Illumina HiSeq 2500. TCRbeta-specific cDNA was reverse-transcribed from around 500 ng total RNA using a constant-region primer and ProtoScript II reverse transcriptase. The TCRbeta libraries were prepared through three rounds of nested multiplex PCR following a slightly modified ARM-PCR procedure. Each of the first two PCR rounds ran for roughly 9 cycles using multiplex TRBV1-TRBV30 forward primers together with a Cbeta reverse primer. TCRdb took the public reads, trimmed them with fastp at Q25, ran MiXCR for clone calling and kept in-frame beta chains. Merged by CDR3 protein, the rows form single entries marked with the most common genes and DNA. Across this sample there are about 48,000 distinct CDR3 sequences, with over 65% seen only once. The ten largest clones take up about a quarter of the sample.

Without any cell sorting, total RNA and DNA were extracted together from around 20-30 mg of bulk tissue using the AllPrep DNA/RNA mini kit. The sample was liver tumor tissue from sampling region 3. The sample's cell subset or site, from its label and the paper: tumor region T3, left-lateral pole. The receptors shown here come from a man aged 35 to 55 with primary liver carcinoma and hepatitis B virus infection.

Comment on this clonotype: This may stem from a read error, because a much larger clone lies one nucleotide away. The chain employs TRBV29-1 and TRBJ2-1; TRBD2 aligns across 8 bases. The CDR3 sequence is 13 residues long. V lost 8 bases to trimming and J lost 7 bases; unmatched junction nucleotides: 10. The V gene's germline CDR1 is SQVTM and CDR2 ANQGSEA. CDR3 in DNA: TGCAGCAATGTGATAGCGGGACCTAATGAGCAGTTCTTC. This sequence encodes CSNVIAGPNEQFF.

The genes are TRBV6-5 and TRBJ2-1; 7 bases fit TRBD2. V dropped 6 bases and J dropped 7; count of bases not matched to a gene: 9. The CDR3 runs 14 residues. Germline CDR1 and CDR2: MNHEY and SVGAGI. This chain's CDR3 is CASRGRVLYNEQFF. The CDR3 nucleotides are TGTGCCAGCAGAGGGAGGGTCCTCTATAATGAGCAGTTCTTC.

Remarks on this clonotype: At one end, the junction sequence differs from germline, possibly due to a read error. The rearrangement joins TRBV6-5 to TRBJ2-6; D possibly matches TRBD1 or TRBD2 (5 bases each). The CDR3 is 14 residues long. Per the germline V gene, CDR1 is MNHEY and CDR2 is SVGAGI. The CDR3: CASSREAGANVQTF. The DNA for the CDR3 is TGTGCCAGCAGTCGAGAAGCCGGGGCCAACGTCCAGACTTTC.

Of note for this clonotype: The conserved phenylalanine or tryptophan normally closing the CDR3 is absent here, so this likely arose from a read error. The CDR3 region is CISKEAGDNEQFY. The DNA of the CDR3 is TGTATCAGCAAAGAAGCGGGGGACAATGAGCAGTTCTAC. The chain recombines TRBV28 with TRBJ2-1; 8 bases line up with TRBD2. The CDR3 runs 13 residues. The germline V gene encodes CDR1 MDHEN and CDR2 SYDVKM.

This clonotype was seen more than once but under ten times. A much larger clone differs by one base, so this may be a read error. The chain recombines TRBV7-9 with TRBJ1-2; D perhaps matches TRBD1 (6 bases). The CDR3 covers 13 residues. CDR1 is SEHNR, CDR2 FQNEAQ, per germline (reference sequence). CDR3 region: CAGSLDGGSGYTF. In DNA, the CDR3 is TGTGCCGGCAGCTTAGATGGGGGCTCTGGCTACACCTTC.

Regarding this clonotype: Germline and junction disagree at one end, which may indicate a read error. The rearrangement joins TRBV5-1 to TRBJ1-1; 10 bases line up with TRBD1. CDR1 and CDR2 from the germline V gene are SGHRS and YFSETQ. The CDR3 loop spans 17 amino acids. This CDR3 is CTSSQKTGGEGNTEAFF. Written as DNA, the CDR3 is TGCACCAGCAGCCAGAAGACAGGGGGCGAAGGTAACACTGAGGCTTTCTTT.

As for this clonotype: The junction departs from the called germline gene at one end, perhaps through a read error. The genes are TRBV9 and TRBJ2-1, with 7 bases aligning to TRBD2. Germline values: CDR1 SGDLS, CDR2 YYNGEE. This CDR3 is 13 amino acids long. In nucleotides, the CDR3 is TGTGCCAGCAGCGTACAGGGAGGGGATGAGCAGATCTTC. It codes for CASSVQGGDEQIF.

By frequency in the sample, this clonotype is medium-sized (0.01 to 0.1%). The chain joins TRBV29-1 to TRBJ2-1; the match to TRBD1 covers 9 bases. The CDR3 sequence is 14 residues long. V was pared by 7 bases and J by 5 bases, with 9 bases of the junction left unmatched. CDR1 and CDR2 from the germline V gene are SQVTM and ANQGSEA. Written as DNA, the CDR3 is TGCAGCGCTCTGAGGGGGACAGGGAACAATGAGCAGTTCTTC. Its protein is CSALRGTGNNEQFF.

As regards this clonotype: Just one base apart from a much larger clone, this may be a read error. The chain is built from TRBV20-1 and TRBJ2-5, with TRBD2 identical over 9 bases. Germline loops: CDR1 DFQATT, CDR2 SNEGSKA (reference sequence). V gave up 2 bases and J gave up 4 bases; unmatched junction bases: 5. The CDR3 is 14 amino acids. The CDR3 nucleotides read TGCAGTGCTAGACAGGCAGCGGGAGGAGAGACCCAGTACTTC. Translating gives CSARQAAGGETQYF.

With regard to this clonotype: One junction end does not reproduce the germline sequence, and a read error may be involved. The chain is built from TRBV11-2 and TRBJ2-7, with D perhaps matching TRBD2 (5 bases). The germline V gene has CDR1 SGHAT and CDR2 FQNNGV. CDR3 length equals 15 residues. The CDR3 protein is CANSSTVGRRYELCF. In DNA, the CDR3 is TGTGCCAACAGCTCTACAGTGGGCCGGAGGTACGAGCTGTGCTTC.

Worth noting for this clonotype: Relative to the germline gene, one junction end is altered; a read error may explain this. The V gene is TRBV11-2, the J gene TRBJ2-7, with 8 bases fitting TRBD2. This CDR3 spans 16 amino acids. From germline, CDR1 is SGHAT and CDR2 FQNNGV. This CDR3 reads CTSSFTSGGFTHEQYF. Written as DNA, the CDR3 is TGTACCAGCAGCTTCACGAGCGGGGGTTTTACCCACGAGCAGTACTTC.

As regards this clonotype: With a much larger clone just one base away, this may be a read error. The chain combines TRBV30 with TRBJ2-3; the D gene is possibly TRBD1 (5 bases). This CDR3 spans 15 amino acids. V lost 4 bases to trimming and J lost 0 bases, with 14 bases between them. Germline CDR1 GTSNPN, CDR2 SVGIG (reference sequence). This CDR3 is CAWNRKGASTDTQYF. The CDR3 DNA reads as TGTGCCTGGAACAGGAAAGGGGCTAGCACAGATACGCAGTATTTT.

Turning to this clonotype: The junction shows a germline mismatch at one end, possibly a read error. The chain's CDR3 is CSVLPGHGVDEQCF. CDR3 sequence (DNA): TGCAGCGTATTGCCGGGACATGGGGTGGATGAGCAGTGCTTC. The chain joins TRBV29-1 to TRBJ2-1; D possibly corresponds to TRBD1 (6 bases). CDR3 length: 14 amino acids. Germline V gene sequence: CDR1 SQVTM, CDR2 ANQGSEA.

On this clonotype: One end of the junction varies from germline; a read error may be responsible. This rearrangement joins TRBV13 to TRBJ1-1; D perhaps matches TRBD1 (5 bases). There are 16 residues in the CDR3. The germline gives CDR1 PRHDT, CDR2 FYEKMQ (reference sequence). The CDR3 sequence is CAGSWWGAGIASEAFF. As DNA, the CDR3 is TGTGCCGGCAGCTGGTGGGGCGCAGGTATCGCCTCTGAAGCTTTCTTT. Supplemented by reference TRBV13 and TRBJ1-1, the full variable domain reads AAGVIQSPRHLIKEKRETATLKCYPIPRHDTVYWYQQGPGQDPQFLISFYEKMQSDKGSIPDRFSAQQFSDYHSELNMSSLELGDSALYFCAGSWWGAGIASEAFFGQGTRLTVV.

Details on this clonotype: With a much larger clone just one base away, this may be a read error. The V call is TRBV5-1, the J call TRBJ1-1; D is unclear. This CDR3 is built from 13 residues. Germline V gene data show CDR1 as SGHRS and CDR2 as YFSETQ. This CDR3 reads CASSLNENTGAFF. CDR3 bases: TGCGCCAGCAGCTTGAATGAGAACACTGGAGCTTTCTTT.

This clonotype was counted many times. V usage is TRBV10-3 and J usage is TRBJ2-1; D possibly corresponds to TRBD1 (5 bases). V gave up 0 bases and J gave up 4 bases, with 16 bases separating them. From germline, CDR1 is ENHRY and CDR2 SYGVKD. CDR3 length: 17 amino acids. The chain's CDR3 is CAISESIGQGTYNEQFF. CDR3 nucleotide sequence: TGTGCCATCAGTGAGTCGATCGGTCAGGGAACGTACAATGAGCAGTTCTTC.

V and J are TRBV7-3 and TRBJ1-6, with TRBD1 matching 9 bases. This CDR3 is 13 amino acids long. V shed 5 bases, J shed 10 bases, and the junction held 3 bases outside the gene matches. Germline CDR1 SGHTA, CDR2 FQGTGA. This CDR3 reads CASSTTGGSPLHF. DNA for the CDR3: TGTGCCAGCAGCACTACAGGGGGCTCACCCCTCCACTTT. The variable domain in full, with the rest retrieved from reference TRBV7-3 and TRBJ1-6, is GAGVSQTPSNKVTEKGKYVELRCDPISGHTALYWYRQSLGQGPEFLIYFQGTGAADDSGLPNDRFFAVRPEGSVSTLKIQRTERGDSAVYLCASSTTGGSPLHFGNGTRLTVT.

Turning to this clonotype: One junction end disagrees with the germline gene, perhaps due to a read error. This rearrangement joins TRBV6-1 to TRBJ1-2, with 7 bases fitting TRBD1. The CDR3 contains 15 residues. Germline CDR1 MNHNS, CDR2 SASEGT. The CDR3 here is CASNMAGGIDYGYIF. The CDR3 DNA follows: TGTGCCAGCAACATGGCAGGGGGTATTGACTATGGCTACATCTTC.